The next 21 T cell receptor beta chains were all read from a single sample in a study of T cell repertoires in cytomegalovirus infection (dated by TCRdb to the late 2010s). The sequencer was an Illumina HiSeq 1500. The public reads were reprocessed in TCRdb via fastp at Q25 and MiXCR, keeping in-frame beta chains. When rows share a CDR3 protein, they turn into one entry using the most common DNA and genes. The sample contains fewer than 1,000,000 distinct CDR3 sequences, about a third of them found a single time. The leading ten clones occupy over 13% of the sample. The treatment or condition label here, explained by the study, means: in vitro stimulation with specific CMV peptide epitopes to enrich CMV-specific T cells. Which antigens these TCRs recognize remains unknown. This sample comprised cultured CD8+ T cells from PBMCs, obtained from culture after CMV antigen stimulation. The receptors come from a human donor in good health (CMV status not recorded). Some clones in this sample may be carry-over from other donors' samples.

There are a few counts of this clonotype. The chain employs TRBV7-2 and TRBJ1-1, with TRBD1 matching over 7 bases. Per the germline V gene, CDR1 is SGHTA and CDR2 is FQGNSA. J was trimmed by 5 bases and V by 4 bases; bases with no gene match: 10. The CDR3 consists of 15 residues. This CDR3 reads CASSWPDRTGTEAFF. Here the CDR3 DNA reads TGTGCCAGCAGCTGGCCGGACAGGACGGGGACTGAAGCTTTCTTT.

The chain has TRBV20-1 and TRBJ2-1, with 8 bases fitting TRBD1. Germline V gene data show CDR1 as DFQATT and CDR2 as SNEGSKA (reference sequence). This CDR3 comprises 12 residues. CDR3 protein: CRDRAPGNEQFF. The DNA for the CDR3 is TGCAGGGACAGGGCCCCGGGCAATGAGCAGTTCTTC.

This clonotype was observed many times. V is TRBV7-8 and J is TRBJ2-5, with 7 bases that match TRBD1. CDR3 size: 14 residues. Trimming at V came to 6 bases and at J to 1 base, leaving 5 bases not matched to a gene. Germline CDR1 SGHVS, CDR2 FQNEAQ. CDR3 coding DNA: TGTGCCAGCAGACTGGACAGGCGCCAAGAGACCCAGTACTTC. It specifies CASRLDRRQETQYF.

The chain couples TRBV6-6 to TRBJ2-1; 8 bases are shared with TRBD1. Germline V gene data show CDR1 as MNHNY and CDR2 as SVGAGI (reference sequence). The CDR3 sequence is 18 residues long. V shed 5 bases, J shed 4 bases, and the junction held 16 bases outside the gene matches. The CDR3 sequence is CASSDLDRDWSAYNEQFF. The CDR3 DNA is TGTGCCAGCAGTGACTTGGACAGGGATTGGTCGGCTTACAATGAGCAGTTCTTC.

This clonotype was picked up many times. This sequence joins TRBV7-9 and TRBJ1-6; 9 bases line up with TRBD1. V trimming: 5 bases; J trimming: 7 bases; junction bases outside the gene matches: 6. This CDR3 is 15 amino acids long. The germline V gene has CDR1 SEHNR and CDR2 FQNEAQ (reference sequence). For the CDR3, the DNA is TGTGCCAGCAGCGACCGGGACAGGGACAATTCACCCCTCCACTTT. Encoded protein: CASSDRDRDNSPLHF.

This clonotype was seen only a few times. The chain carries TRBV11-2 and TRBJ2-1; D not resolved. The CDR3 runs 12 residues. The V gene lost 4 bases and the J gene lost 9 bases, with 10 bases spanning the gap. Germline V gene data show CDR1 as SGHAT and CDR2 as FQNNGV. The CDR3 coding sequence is TGTGCCAGCAGCTCCCTCCGGCTTGAGCAGTTCTTC. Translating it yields CASSSLRLEQFF. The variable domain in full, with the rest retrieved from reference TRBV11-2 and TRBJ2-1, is EAGVAQSPRYKIIEKRQSVAFWCNPISGHATLYWYQQILGQGPKLLIQFQNNGVVDDSQLPKDRFSAERLKGVDSTLKIQPAKLEDSAVYLCASSSLRLEQFFGPGTRLTVL.

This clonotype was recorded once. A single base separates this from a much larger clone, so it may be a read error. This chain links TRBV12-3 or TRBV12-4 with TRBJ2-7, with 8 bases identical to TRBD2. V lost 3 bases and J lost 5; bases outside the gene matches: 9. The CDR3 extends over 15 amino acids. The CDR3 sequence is CASSFTTGGQDEQYF. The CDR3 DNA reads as TGTGCCAGCAGTTTTACAACGGGGGGGCAGGACGAGCAGTACTTC.

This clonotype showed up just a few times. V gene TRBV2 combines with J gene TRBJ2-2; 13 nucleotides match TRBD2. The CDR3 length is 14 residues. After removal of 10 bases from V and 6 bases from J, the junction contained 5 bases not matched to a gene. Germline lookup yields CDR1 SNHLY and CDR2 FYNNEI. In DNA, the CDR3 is TGTGCCATCGTACTAGCGGGGGGGCCCGGGGAGCTGTTTTTT. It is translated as CAIVLAGGPGELFF.

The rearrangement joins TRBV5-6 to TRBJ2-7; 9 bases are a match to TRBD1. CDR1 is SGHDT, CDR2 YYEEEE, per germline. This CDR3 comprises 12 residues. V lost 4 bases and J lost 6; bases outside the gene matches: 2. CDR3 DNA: TGTGCCAGCAGCGGACAGGGGACCGAGCAGTACGTC. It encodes CASSGQGTEQYV.

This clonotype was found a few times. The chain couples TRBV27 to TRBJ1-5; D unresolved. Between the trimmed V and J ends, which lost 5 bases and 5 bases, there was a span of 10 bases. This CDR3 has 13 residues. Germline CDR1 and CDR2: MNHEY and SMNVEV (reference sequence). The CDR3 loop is CASSTYFYQPQHF. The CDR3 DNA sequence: TGTGCCAGCAGTACGTATTTTTATCAGCCCCAGCATTTT.

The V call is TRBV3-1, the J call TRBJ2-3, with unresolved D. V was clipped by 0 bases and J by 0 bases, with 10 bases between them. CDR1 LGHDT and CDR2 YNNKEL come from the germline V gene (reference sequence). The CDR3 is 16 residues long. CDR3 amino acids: CASSQEWRSSTDTQYF. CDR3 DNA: TGTGCCAGCAGCCAAGAGTGGCGGAGTAGCACAGATACGCAGTATTTT.

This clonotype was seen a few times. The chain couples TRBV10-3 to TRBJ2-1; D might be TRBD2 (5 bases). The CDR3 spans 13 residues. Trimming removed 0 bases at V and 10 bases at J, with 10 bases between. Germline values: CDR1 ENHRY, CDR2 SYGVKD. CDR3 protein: CAISESPGSEQFF. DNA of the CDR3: TGTGCCATCAGTGAGTCTCCGGGAAGCGAGCAGTTCTTC.

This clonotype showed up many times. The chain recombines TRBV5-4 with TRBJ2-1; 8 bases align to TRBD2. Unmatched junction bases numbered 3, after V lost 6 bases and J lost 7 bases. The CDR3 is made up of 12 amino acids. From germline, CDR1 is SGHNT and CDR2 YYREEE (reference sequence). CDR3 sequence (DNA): TGTGCCAGCACCCCGGGGGGGAATGAGCAGTTCTTC. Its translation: CASTPGGNEQFF.

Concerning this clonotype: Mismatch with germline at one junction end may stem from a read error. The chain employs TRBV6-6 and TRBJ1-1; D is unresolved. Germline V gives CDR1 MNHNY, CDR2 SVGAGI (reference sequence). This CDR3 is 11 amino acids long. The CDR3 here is CTSGRNTEAFF. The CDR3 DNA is TGTACCAGCGGTCGAAACACTGAAGCTTTCTTT.

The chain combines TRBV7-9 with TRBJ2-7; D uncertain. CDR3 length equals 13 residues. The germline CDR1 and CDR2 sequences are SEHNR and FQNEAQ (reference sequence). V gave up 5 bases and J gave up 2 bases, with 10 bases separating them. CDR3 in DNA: TGTGCCAGCAGCGCGACCGGGCCCTACGAGCAGTACGTC. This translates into CASSATGPYEQYV.

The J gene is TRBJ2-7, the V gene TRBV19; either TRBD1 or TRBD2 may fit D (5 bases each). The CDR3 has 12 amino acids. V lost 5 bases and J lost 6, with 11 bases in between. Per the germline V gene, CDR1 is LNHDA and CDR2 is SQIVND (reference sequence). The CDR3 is CASSVGAAEQYF. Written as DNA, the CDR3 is TGTGCCAGTAGTGTCGGGGCCGCCGAGCAGTACTTC. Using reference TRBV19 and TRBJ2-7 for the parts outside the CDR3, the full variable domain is DGGITQSPKYLFRKEGQNVTLSCEQNLNHDAMYWYRQDPGQGLRLIYYSQIVNDFQKGDIAEGYSVSREKKESFPLTVTSAQKNPTAFYLCASSVGAAEQYFGPGTRLTVT.

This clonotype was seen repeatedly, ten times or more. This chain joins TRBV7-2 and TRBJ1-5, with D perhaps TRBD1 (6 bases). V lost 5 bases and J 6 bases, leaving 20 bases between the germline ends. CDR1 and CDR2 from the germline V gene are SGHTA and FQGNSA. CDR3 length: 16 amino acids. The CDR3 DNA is TGTGCCAGCAGCCCTAAACCAGGGGATGTGATTCAGCCCCAGCATTTT. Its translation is CASSPKPGDVIQPQHF.

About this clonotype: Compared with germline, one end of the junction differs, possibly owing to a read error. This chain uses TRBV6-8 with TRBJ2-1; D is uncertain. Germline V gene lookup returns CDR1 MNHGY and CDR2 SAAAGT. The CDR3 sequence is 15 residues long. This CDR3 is CVSTQVGSSYNEQFF. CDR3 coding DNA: TGTGTCAGCACCCAGGTTGGGTCTTCCTACAATGAGCAGTTCTTC.

The CDR3 is CASSPFLSGPTDTQYF. DNA for the CDR3: TGTGCCAGCAGCCCCTTTCTTAGCGGTCCCACAGATACGCAGTATTTT. This sequence joins TRBV6-5 and TRBJ2-3; TRBD2 is a possible D gene (6 bases). Germline CDR1 reads MNHEY; CDR2 reads SVGAGI. V lost 6 bases and J 2 bases, leaving 18 bases between the germline ends. The CDR3 has 16 amino acids.

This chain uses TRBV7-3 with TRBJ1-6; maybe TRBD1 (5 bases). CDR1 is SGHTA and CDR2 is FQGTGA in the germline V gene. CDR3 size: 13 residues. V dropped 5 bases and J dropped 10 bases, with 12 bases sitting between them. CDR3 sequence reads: CASSPSGGSPLHF. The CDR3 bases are TGTGCCAGCAGCCCCTCCGGGGGGTCACCCCTCCACTTT.

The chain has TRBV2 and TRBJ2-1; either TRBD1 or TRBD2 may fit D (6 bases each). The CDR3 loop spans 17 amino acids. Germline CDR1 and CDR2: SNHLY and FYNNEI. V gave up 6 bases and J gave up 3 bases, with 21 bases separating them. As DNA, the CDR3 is TGTGCCAGCAGCCTGACCGGCATTGAGGGGGGCTACAATGAGCAGTTCTTC. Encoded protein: CASSLTGIEGGYNEQFF. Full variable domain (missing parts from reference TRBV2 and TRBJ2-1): EPEVTQTPSHQVTQMGQEVILRCVPISNHLYFYWYRQILGQKVEFLVSFYNNEISEKSEIFDDQFSVERPDGSNFTLKIRSTKLEDSAMYFCASSLTGIEGGYNEQFFGPGTRLTVL.